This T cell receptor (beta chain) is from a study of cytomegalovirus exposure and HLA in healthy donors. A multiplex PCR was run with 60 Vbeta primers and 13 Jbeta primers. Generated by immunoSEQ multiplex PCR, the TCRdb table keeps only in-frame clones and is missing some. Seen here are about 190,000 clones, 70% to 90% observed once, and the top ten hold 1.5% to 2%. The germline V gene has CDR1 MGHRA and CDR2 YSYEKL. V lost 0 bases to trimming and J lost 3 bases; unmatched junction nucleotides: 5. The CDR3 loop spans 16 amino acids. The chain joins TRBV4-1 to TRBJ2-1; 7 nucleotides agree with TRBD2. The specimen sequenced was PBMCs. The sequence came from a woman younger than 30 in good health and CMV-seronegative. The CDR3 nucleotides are TGCGCCAGCAGCCAAGAGACGGGGGGTATCTACAATGAGCAGTTCTTC. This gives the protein CASSQETGGIYNEQFF.